This T cell receptor beta chain was captured in a study of CD8 T cells in ankylosing spondylitis. TCRdb passed the 5' RACE reads through MiXCR, listing each CDR3 protein once. The data hold approximately 540,000 distinct CDR3 sequences, with 9.5% to 15% observed a single time. Overall study results and limits: Disease-linked clones reportedly concentrated significantly in matched ankylosing spondylitis synovial fluid. Blood from ankylosing spondylitis patients appeared to carry a characteristic eight-variant TCR beta motif.

In germline, CDR1 is SGHRS, CDR2 YFSETQ. With 1 base removed from V and 0 bases from J, the gap between germline ends came to 7 bases. This CDR3 is built from 15 residues. In regard to this clonotype: The antigen is unknown.

The chain recombines TRBV5-1 with TRBJ2-2; D remains unclear. This receptor was taken from a male donor with ankylosing spondylitis. The sequencing sample was made of blood, either unsorted or a sorted T cell fraction (not recorded which). The CDR3 coding sequence is TGCGCCAGCAGCTTGAGTACTACGAACACCGGGGAGCTGTTTTTT. As protein: CASSLSTTNTGELFF. The whole variable domain, remainder taken from reference TRBV5-1 and TRBJ2-2, is KAGVTQTPRYLIKTRGQQVTLSCSPISGHRSVSWYQQTPGQGLQFLFEYFSETQRNKGNFPGRFSGRQFSNSRSEMNVSTLELGDSALYLCASSLSTTNTGELFFGEGSRLTVL.